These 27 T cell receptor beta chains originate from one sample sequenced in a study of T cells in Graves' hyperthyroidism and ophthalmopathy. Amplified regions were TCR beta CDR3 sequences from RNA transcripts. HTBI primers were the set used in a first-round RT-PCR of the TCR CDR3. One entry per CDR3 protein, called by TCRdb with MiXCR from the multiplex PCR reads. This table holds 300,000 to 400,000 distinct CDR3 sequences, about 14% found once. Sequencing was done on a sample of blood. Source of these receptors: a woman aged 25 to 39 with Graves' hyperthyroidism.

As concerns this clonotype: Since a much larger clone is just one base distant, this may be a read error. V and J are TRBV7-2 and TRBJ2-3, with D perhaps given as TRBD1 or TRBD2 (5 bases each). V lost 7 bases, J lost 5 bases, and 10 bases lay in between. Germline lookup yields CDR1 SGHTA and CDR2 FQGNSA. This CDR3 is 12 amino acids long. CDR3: CASTGAGDTQYF. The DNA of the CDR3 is TGTGCCAGCACCGGGGCAGGAGATACGCAGTATTTT.

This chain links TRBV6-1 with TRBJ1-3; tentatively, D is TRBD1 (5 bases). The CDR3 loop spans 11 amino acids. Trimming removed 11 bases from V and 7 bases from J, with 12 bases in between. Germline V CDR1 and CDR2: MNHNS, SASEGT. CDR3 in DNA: TGTGCCGCGGGGGGTCTGAACACCATATATTTT. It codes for CAAGGLNTIYF.

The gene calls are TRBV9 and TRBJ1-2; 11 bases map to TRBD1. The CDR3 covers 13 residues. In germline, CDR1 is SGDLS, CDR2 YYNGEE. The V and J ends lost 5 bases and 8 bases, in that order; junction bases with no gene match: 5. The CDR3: CASSDRTGGGYTF. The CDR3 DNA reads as TGTGCCAGCAGTGATAGGACAGGGGGCGGCTACACCTTC.

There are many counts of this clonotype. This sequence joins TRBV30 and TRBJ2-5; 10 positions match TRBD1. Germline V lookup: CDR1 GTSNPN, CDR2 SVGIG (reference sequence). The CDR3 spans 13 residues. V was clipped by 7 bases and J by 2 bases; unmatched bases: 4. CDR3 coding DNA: TGTGCCTCGACAGGGGGCAGACAAGAGACCCAGTACTTC. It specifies CASTGGRQETQYF.

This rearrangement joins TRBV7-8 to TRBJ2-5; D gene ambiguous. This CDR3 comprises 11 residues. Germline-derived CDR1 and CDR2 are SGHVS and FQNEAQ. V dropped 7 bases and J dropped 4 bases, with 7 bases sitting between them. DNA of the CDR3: TGTGCCAGCAAGACTGGAGAGACCCAGTACTTC. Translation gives CASKTGETQYF.

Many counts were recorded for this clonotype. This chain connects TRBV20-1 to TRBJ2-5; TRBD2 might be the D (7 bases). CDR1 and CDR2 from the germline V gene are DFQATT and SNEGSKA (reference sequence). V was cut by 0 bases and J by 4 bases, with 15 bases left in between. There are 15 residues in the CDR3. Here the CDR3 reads CSARDLEGGGETQYF. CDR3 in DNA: TGCAGTGCTAGAGATCTTGAGGGAGGGGGAGAGACCCAGTACTTC.

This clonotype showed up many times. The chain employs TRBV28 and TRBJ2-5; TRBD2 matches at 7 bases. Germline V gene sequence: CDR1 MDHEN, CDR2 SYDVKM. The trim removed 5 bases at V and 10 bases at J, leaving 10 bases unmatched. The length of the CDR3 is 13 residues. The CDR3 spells CASSPERLALQYF. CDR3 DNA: TGTGCCAGCAGTCCAGAACGACTAGCCCTCCAGTACTTC. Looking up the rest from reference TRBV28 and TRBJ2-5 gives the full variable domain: DVKVTQSSRYLVKRTGEKVFLECVQDMDHENMFWYRQDPGLGLRLIYFSYDVKMKEKGDIPEGYSVSREKKERFSLILESASTNQTSMYLCASSPERLALQYFGPGTRLLVL.

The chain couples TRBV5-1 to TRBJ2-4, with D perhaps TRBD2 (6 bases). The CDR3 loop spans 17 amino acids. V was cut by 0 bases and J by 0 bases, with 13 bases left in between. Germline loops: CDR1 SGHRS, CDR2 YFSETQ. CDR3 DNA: TGCGCCAGCAGCTTGGTAGGCGGGAATATAGCCAAAAACATTCAGTACTTC. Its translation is CASSLVGGNIAKNIQYF. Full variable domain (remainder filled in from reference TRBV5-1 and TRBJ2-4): KAGVTQTPRYLIKTRGQQVTLSCSPISGHRSVSWYQQTPGQGLQFLFEYFSETQRNKGNFPGRFSGRQFSNSRSEMNVSTLELGDSALYLCASSLVGGNIAKNIQYFGAGTRLSVL.

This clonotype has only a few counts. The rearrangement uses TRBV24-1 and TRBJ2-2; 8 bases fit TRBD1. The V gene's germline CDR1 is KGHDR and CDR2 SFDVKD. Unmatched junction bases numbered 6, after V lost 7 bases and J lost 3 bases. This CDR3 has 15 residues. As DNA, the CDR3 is TGTGCCACCAGGAGGACAGGGAGCGACACCGGGGAGCTGTTTTTT. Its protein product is CATRRTGSDTGELFF.

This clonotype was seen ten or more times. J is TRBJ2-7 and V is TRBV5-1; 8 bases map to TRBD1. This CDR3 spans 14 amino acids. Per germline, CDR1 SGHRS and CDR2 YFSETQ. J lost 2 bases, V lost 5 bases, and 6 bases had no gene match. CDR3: CASRGDRRPYEQYF. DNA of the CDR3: TGCGCCAGCAGAGGGGACAGGCGCCCCTACGAGCAGTACTTC.

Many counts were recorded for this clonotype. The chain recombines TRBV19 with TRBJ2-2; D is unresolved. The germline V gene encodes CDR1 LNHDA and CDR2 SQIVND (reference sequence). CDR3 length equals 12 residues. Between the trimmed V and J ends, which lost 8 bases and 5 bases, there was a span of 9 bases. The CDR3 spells CASEAVTGELFF. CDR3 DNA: TGTGCCAGTGAGGCGGTGACCGGGGAGCTGTTTTTT.

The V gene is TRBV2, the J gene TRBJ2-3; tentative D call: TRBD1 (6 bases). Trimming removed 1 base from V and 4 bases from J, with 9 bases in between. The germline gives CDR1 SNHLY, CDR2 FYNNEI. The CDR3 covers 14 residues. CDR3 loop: CASSEEQGSDTQYF. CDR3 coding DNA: TGTGCCAGCAGTGAAGAACAGGGTTCAGATACGCAGTATTTT.

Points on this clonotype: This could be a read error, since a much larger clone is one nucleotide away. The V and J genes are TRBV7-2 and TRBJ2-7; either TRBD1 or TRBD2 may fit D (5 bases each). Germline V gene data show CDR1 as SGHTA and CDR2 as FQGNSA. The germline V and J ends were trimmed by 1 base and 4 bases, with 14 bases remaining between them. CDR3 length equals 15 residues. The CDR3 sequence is CASSLVPTGPYEQYF. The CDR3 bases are TGTGCCAGCAGCTTAGTCCCCACGGGGCCATACGAGCAGTACTTC.

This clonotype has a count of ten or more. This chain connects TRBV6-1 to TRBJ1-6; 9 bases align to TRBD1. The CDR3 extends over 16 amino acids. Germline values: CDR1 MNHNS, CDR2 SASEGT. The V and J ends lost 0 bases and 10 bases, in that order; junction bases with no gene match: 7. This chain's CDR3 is CASSEAPGQGDSPLHF. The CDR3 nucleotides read TGTGCCAGCAGTGAAGCTCCGGGACAGGGTGACTCACCCCTCCACTTT.

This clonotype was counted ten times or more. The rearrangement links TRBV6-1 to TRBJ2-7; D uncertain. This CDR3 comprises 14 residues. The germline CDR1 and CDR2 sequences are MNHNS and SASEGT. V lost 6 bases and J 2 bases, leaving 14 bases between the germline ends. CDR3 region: CASSVSSSPYEQYF. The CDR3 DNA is TGTGCCAGCAGCGTTAGTTCGAGCCCCTACGAGCAGTACTTC.

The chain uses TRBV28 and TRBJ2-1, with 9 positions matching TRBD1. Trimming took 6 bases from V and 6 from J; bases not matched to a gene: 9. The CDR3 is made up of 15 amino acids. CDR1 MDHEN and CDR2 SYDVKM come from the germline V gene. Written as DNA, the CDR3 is TGTGCCAGCAGCGACTCCGACAGGGGGGTCAATGAGCAGTTCTTC. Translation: CASSDSDRGVNEQFF.

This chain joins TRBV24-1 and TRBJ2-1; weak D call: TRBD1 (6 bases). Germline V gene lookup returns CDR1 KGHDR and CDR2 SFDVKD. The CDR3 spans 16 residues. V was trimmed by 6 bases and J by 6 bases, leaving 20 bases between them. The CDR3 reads CATSTPRGGVGNEQFF. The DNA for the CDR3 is TGTGCCACCAGTACCCCCAGGGGTGGAGTGGGCAATGAGCAGTTCTTC.

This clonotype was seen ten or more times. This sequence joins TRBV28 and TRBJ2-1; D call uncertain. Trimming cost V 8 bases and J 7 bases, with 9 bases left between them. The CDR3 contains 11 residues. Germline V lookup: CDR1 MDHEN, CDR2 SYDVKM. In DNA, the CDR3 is TGTGCCAGCCACGAAGGGAATGAGCAGTTCTTC. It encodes CASHEGNEQFF.

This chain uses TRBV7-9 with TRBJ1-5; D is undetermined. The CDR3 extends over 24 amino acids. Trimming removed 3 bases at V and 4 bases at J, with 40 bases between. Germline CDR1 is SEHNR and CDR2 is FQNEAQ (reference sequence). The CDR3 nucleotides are TGTGCCAGCAGCTTGCTCTGTCTGGCTTTCTTTCCACACCCAGCAAGCCCTCTGAATCAGCCCCAGCATTTT. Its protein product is CASSLLCLAFFPHPASPLNQPQHF.

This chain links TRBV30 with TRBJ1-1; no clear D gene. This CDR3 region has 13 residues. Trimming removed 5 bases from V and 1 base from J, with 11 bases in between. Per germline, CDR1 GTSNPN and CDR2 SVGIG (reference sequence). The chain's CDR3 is CAWSRTANTEAFF. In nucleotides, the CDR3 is TGTGCCTGGTCAAGAACAGCGAACACTGAAGCTTTCTTT. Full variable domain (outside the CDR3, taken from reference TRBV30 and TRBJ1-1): SQTIHQWPATLVQPVGSPLSLECTVEGTSNPNLYWYRQAAGRGLQLLFYSVGIGQISSEVPQNLSASRPQDRQFILSSKKLLLSDSGFYLCAWSRTANTEAFFGQGTRLTVV.

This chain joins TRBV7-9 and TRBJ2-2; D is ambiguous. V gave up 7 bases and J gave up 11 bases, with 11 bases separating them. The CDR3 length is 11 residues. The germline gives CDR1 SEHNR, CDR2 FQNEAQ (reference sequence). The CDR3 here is CASTLSGELFF. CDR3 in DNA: TGTGCCAGCACCTTGAGTGGCGAGCTGTTTTTT.

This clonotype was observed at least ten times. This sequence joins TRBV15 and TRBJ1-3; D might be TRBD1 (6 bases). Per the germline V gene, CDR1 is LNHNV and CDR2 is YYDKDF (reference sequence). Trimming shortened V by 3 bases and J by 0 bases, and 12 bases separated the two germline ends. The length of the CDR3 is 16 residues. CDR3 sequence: CATSREQGFSGNTIYF. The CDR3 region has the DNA TGTGCCACCAGCAGGGAACAGGGTTTCTCTGGAAACACCATATATTTT.

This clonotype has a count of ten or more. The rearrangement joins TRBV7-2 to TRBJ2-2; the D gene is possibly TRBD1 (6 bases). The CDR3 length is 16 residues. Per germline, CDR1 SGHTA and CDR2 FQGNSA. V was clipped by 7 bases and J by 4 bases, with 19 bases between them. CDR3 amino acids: CASNKNIGTRTGELFF. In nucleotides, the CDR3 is TGTGCCAGCAACAAAAACATAGGGACACGCACCGGGGAGCTGTTTTTT.

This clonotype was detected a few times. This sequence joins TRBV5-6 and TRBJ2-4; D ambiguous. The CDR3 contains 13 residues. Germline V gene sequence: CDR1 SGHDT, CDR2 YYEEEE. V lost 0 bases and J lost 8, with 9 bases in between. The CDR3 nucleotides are TGTGCCAGCAGCTTGGGAGGTTCGTACATTCAGTACTTC. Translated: CASSLGGSYIQYF.

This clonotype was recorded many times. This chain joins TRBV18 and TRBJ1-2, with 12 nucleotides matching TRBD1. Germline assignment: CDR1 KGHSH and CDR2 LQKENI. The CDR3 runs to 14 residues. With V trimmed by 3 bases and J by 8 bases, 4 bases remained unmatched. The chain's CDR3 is CASSPGQGARGYTF. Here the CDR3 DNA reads TGTGCCAGCTCACCGGGACAGGGGGCGCGAGGCTACACCTTC.

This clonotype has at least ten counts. CDR3 in amino acids: CASSPQTGGTDTQYF. CDR3 sequence (DNA): TGTGCCAGCAGTCCCCAGACAGGGGGCACAGATACGCAGTATTTT. The chain couples TRBV12-3 or TRBV12-4 to TRBJ2-3, with 8 bases lining up with TRBD1. This CDR3 has 15 residues. V lost 5 bases to trimming and J lost 1 base; unmatched junction nucleotides: 5.

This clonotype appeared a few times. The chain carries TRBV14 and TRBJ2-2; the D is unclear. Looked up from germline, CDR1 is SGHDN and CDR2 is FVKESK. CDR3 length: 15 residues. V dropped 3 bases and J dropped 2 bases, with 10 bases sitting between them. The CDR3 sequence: CASSHLLPNTGELFF. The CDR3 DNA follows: TGTGCCAGCAGCCATCTTCTTCCAAACACCGGGGAGCTGTTTTTT. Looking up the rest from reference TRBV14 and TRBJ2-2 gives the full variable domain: EAGVTQFPSHSVIEKGQTVTLRCDPISGHDNLYWYRRVMGKEIKFLLHFVKESKQDESGMPNNRFLAERTGGTYSTLKVQPAELEDSGVYFCASSHLLPNTGELFFGEGSRLTVL.